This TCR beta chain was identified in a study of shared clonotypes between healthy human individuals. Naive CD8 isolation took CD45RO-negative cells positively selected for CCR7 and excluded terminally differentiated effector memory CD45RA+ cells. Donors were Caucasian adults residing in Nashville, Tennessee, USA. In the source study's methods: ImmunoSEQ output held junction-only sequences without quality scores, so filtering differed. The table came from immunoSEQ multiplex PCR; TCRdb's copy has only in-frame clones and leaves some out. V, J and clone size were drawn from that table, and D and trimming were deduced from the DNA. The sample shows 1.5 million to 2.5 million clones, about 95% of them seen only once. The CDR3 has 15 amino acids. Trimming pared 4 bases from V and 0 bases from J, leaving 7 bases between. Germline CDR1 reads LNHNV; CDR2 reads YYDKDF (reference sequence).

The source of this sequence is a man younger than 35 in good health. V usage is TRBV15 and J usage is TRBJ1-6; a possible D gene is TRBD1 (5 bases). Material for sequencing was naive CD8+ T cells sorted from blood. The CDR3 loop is CATSTDSSYNSPLHF. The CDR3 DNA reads TGTGCCACCAGCACCGACAGCTCCTATAATTCACCCCTCCACTTT.